Below, 29 T cell receptor beta chains from the same sample are listed, as sequenced in a study of blood T cells in healthy people across ages. Through a sample-barcoded 5' primer and a J-beta primer mix, a second PCR was run for roughly 6 to 12 cycles. A single record per CDR3 protein comes from TCRdb applying MiXCR to the 5' RACE reads. The sample shows more than 700,000 distinct CDR3 sequences, around half of them seen only once. Specimen: blood. All receptors come from an elderly man in good health.

The chain uses TRBV11-3 and TRBJ2-1; TRBD1 aligns across 8 bases. This CDR3 has 15 residues. Germline trimming cut 1 base from V and 6 bases from J; bases unmatched to any gene: 5. Germline V gives CDR1 SGHNT, CDR2 YENEEA. The CDR3 bases are TGTGCCAGCAGCTTAGTGACAGGGGCGGGCAATGAGCAGTTCTTC. Translating it yields CASSLVTGAGNEQFF. The entire variable domain, with the rest obtained from reference TRBV11-3 and TRBJ2-1, is as follows: EAGVVQSPRYKIIEKKQPVAFWCNPISGHNTLYWYLQNLGQGPELLIRYENEEAVDDSQLPKDRFSAERLKGVDSTLKIQPAELGDSAVYLCASSLVTGAGNEQFFGPGTRLTVL.

This chain joins TRBV7-9 and TRBJ2-7; possible D gene TRBD1, 7 bases. The tail of the sequence fits TRBJ2-5 better, so the J call may be wrong. The V gene's germline CDR1 is SEHNR and CDR2 FQNEAQ (reference sequence). The length of the CDR3 is 13 residues. The CDR3 protein is CASNPTGRETQYF. DNA of the CDR3: TGTGCCAGCAACCCGACAGGGAGGGAGACCCAGTACTTC.

On this clonotype: At one boundary the junction diverges from the germline segment, which might be a read error. V is TRBV6-2 or TRBV6-3 and J is TRBJ2-7, with D perhaps assigned TRBD1 or TRBD2 (5 bases each). The CDR3 is 14 residues long. CDR1 and CDR2 from the germline V gene are MNHEY and SVGEGT. The CDR3 here is CASSYWDGSYGQYF. CDR3 in DNA: TGTGCCAGCAGTTACTGGGACGGATCCTACGGGCAGTACTTC.

V usage is TRBV5-6 and J usage is TRBJ2-1; TRBD2 matches at 8 bases. The V segment lost 4 bases and the J segment 3 bases; nucleotides outside the gene matches: 6. Germline V gene lookup returns CDR1 SGHDT and CDR2 YYEEEE. The CDR3 has 15 residues. The CDR3 sequence: CASSPAGLVYNEQFF. In DNA form, the CDR3 reads TGTGCCAGCAGCCCGGCGGGACTAGTCTACAATGAGCAGTTCTTC.

The genes are TRBV6-2 or TRBV6-3 and TRBJ1-2; TRBD1 matches 11 bases. This CDR3 spans 17 amino acids. Germline trimming cut 7 bases from V and 0 bases from J; bases unmatched to any gene: 10. CDR1 MNHEY and CDR2 SVGEGT come from the germline V gene. CDR3 residues: CASTTGTGGAPNYGYTF. CDR3 sequence (DNA): TGTGCCAGCACTACCGGGACAGGGGGAGCCCCTAACTATGGCTACACCTTC.

This chain links TRBV14 with TRBJ2-7; 7 bases are shared with TRBD2. CDR3 length equals 14 residues. Germline lookup yields CDR1 SGHDN and CDR2 FVKESK. After removal of 1 base from V and 2 bases from J, the junction contained 2 bases not matched to a gene. CDR3 residues: CASSQGGLAYEQYF. The CDR3 DNA sequence: TGTGCCAGCAGCCAAGGCGGACTAGCCTACGAGCAGTACTTC.

A remark on this clonotype: Just one base apart from a much larger clone, this may be a read error. The chain recombines TRBV12-3 or TRBV12-4 with TRBJ2-4; D gene unclear. The J call may be wrong; the DNA end is better matched by TRBJ2-7. The CDR3 length is 11 residues. CDR3 in DNA: TGTGCCAGCAGCCGCTATTACGAGCAGTACTTC. Residues: CASSRYYEQYF.

This clonotype has just a few counts. The rearrangement links TRBV7-9 to TRBJ2-3; TRBD1 is a possible D gene (6 bases). The CDR3 consists of 18 residues. The germline V and J ends were trimmed by 5 bases and 14 bases, with 35 bases remaining between them. Germline CDR1 SEHNR, CDR2 FQNEAQ (reference sequence). CDR3 bases: TGTGCCAGCAGCCCCACGACACCAGGGACAAAACCCCACAGATACGCGTATTTT. This encodes CASSPTTPGTKPHRYAYF. Looking up the rest from reference TRBV7-9 and TRBJ2-3 gives the full variable domain: DTGVSQNPRHKITKRGQNVTFRCDPISEHNRLYWYRQTLGQGPEFLTYFQNEAQLEKSRLLSDRFSAERPKGSFSTLEIQRTEQGDSAMYLCASSPTTPGTKPHRYAYFGPGTRLTVL.

This clonotype occurred a few times. DNA of the CDR3: TGTGCCAGCAGCCCCAGAGGCAGCCACGAGCAGTACTTC. Protein sequence: CASSPRGSHEQYF. The gene calls are TRBV7-2 and TRBJ2-4; D uncertain. The J call may be wrong; the DNA end is better matched by TRBJ2-7. The CDR3 loop spans 13 amino acids. In germline, CDR1 is SGHTA, CDR2 FQGNSA.

The chain joins TRBV25-1 to TRBJ2-1, with 8 bases aligning to TRBD1. The J call may not be correct, given that the DNA end is closer to TRBJ2-7. The germline CDR1 and CDR2 sequences are MGHDK and SYGVNS. The CDR3 covers 16 residues. Here the CDR3 reads CASSDTGTGPYNEQYF. The DNA of the CDR3 is TGTGCCAGCAGTGATACCGGGACAGGACCCTACAATGAGCAGTACTTC.

The V gene is TRBV6-1, the J gene TRBJ2-1; D gene ambiguous. This CDR3 comprises 15 residues. V was trimmed by 0 bases and J by 4 bases, leaving 10 bases between them. Germline V CDR1 and CDR2: MNHNS, SASEGT. CDR3 DNA: TGTGCCAGCAGTGAAGCGAGTCCCCAATACAATGAGCAGTTCTTC. It yields the protein CASSEASPQYNEQFF.

This clonotype was found a few times. The chain carries TRBV24-1 and TRBJ2-3; a weak D match, TRBD2 (6 bases). Trimming cost V 4 bases and J 7 bases, with 17 bases left between them. The CDR3 runs 15 residues. In germline, CDR1 is KGHDR, CDR2 SFDVKD. The CDR3 bases are TGTGCCACCAGTGACCAGACCCTACTAGCTCATACGCAGTATTTT. It yields the protein CATSDQTLLAHTQYF.

The chain joins TRBV27 to TRBJ2-1; no definite D call. This CDR3 is built from 14 residues. The germline gives CDR1 MNHEY, CDR2 SMNVEV (reference sequence). The V end was cut by 5 bases, the J end by 0 bases, with 8 bases between. CDR3 nucleotide sequence: TGTGCCAGCAGTCCCCCAACCTCCTACAATGAGCAGTTCTTC. The encoded protein is CASSPPTSYNEQFF.

J is TRBJ2-1 and V is TRBV29-1; TRBD2 agrees at 7 bases. The CDR3 covers 14 residues. CDR1 and CDR2 from the germline V gene are SQVTM and ANQGSEA. V lost 1 base to trimming and J lost 3 bases; unmatched junction nucleotides: 3. The CDR3 region is CSVEGGRSYNEQFF. CDR3 nucleotides: TGCAGCGTTGAAGGCGGGAGAAGCTACAATGAGCAGTTCTTC.

The chain combines TRBV2 with TRBJ2-5; 7 positions match TRBD1. Germline loops: CDR1 SNHLY, CDR2 FYNNEI. Trimming at V came to 4 bases and at J to 5 bases, leaving 7 bases not matched to a gene. The CDR3 is 14 amino acids. The DNA of the CDR3 is TGTGCCAGCAGTGCCCACAGGGGTGGGGAGACCCAGTACTTC. Its translation is CASSAHRGGETQYF.

The chain has TRBV20-1 and TRBJ2-1; D gene uncertain. Trimming shortened V by 6 bases and J by 7 bases, and 16 bases separated the two germline ends. The CDR3 runs to 13 residues. The germline V gene encodes CDR1 DFQATT and CDR2 SNEGSKA (reference sequence). This CDR3 is CSAPPGGKNEQFF. CDR3 nucleotide sequence: TGCAGTGCCCCCCCGGGCGGAAAGAATGAGCAGTTCTTC.

The rearrangement links TRBV6-5 to TRBJ2-1, with a possible D match to TRBD2 (5 bases). CDR3 length: 14 residues. Trimming cost V 2 bases and J 10 bases, with 15 bases left between them. Germline values: CDR1 MNHEY, CDR2 SVGAGI. The CDR3 sequence: CASSYTGNSPEQFF. Here the CDR3 DNA reads TGTGCCAGCAGTTACACGGGGAATAGCCCCGAGCAGTTCTTC.

The CDR3: CASSYSGTGYPYEQYF. Written as DNA, the CDR3 is TGTGCCAGCAGTTACTCGGGTACAGGTTACCCTTACGAGCAGTACTTC. V gene TRBV6-5 combines with J gene TRBJ2-7, with a tentative D call TRBD1 (5 bases). The ends were cut back, 0 bases at V and 4 bases at J, with 16 bases in the middle. The CDR3 extends over 16 amino acids. Per the germline V gene, CDR1 is MNHEY and CDR2 is SVGAGI.

This rearrangement joins TRBV5-1 to TRBJ2-1; D remains unclear. Trimming cost V 4 bases and J 5 bases, with 10 bases left between them. In germline, CDR1 is SGHRS, CDR2 YFSETQ. This CDR3 has 13 amino acids. The CDR3 reads CASSVLVDNEQFF. Here the CDR3 DNA reads TGCGCCAGCAGCGTGCTGGTTGACAATGAGCAGTTCTTC.

This clonotype turned up a few times. This rearrangement joins TRBV29-1 to TRBJ1-1; the match to TRBD1 covers 8 bases. The CDR3 extends over 15 amino acids. V was pared by 7 bases and J by 4 bases, with 14 bases of the junction left unmatched. CDR1 and CDR2 from the germline V gene are SQVTM and ANQGSEA. The CDR3 spells CSAAGSNRGSTEAFF. DNA for the CDR3: TGCAGCGCCGCCGGATCTAACAGGGGGTCCACTGAAGCTTTCTTT.

J is TRBJ2-1 and V is TRBV7-2; 14 nucleotides agree with TRBD2. The junction had 9 bases not matched to a gene; V was cut back by 7 bases and J by 4 bases. CDR3 length: 17 residues. Germline V gives CDR1 SGHTA, CDR2 FQGNSA. Here the CDR3 reads CASNLTSGRASYNEQFF. The DNA of the CDR3 is TGTGCCAGCAACTTGACTAGCGGGAGGGCATCGTACAATGAGCAGTTCTTC. Full variable domain (remainder filled in from reference TRBV7-2 and TRBJ2-1): GAGVSQSPSNKVTEKGKDVELRCDPISGHTALYWYRQSLGQGLEFLIYFQGNSAPDKSGLPSDRFSAERTGGSVSTLTIQRTQQEDSAVYLCASNLTSGRASYNEQFFGPGTRLTVL.

V and J are TRBV28 and TRBJ2-7; D might be TRBD1 or TRBD2, each matching 5 bases. V was trimmed by 3 bases and J by 0 bases, leaving 12 bases between them. Germline lookup yields CDR1 MDHEN and CDR2 SYDVKM. The CDR3 is 15 amino acids. CDR3 region: CASSLGPTSSYEQYF. The DNA for the CDR3 is TGTGCCAGCAGTTTGGGACCCACGAGCTCCTACGAGCAGTACTTC.

This chain joins TRBV20-1 and TRBJ2-6; the D is unclear. CDR3 length: 15 amino acids. In germline, CDR1 is DFQATT, CDR2 SNEGSKA (reference sequence). V was cut by 3 bases and J by 0 bases, with 9 bases left in between. The CDR3 DNA reads as TGCAGTGCTAGCGAGGTGAGCTCTGGGGCCAACGTCCTGACTTTC. This translates into CSASEVSSGANVLTF.

This chain connects TRBV18 to TRBJ1-2, with a tentative D call TRBD1 (6 bases). Germline V CDR1 and CDR2: KGHSH, LQKENI. CDR3 size: 15 residues. V lost 2 bases and J 1 base, leaving 11 bases between the germline ends. Here the CDR3 DNA reads TGTGCCAGCTCACCATCGGCAGGGGATAACTATGGCTACACCTTC. Its protein product is CASSPSAGDNYGYTF.

The chain joins TRBV28 to TRBJ2-7, with D unresolved. The CDR3 covers 13 residues. CDR1 MDHEN and CDR2 SYDVKM come from the germline V gene. The V end lost 4 bases, the J end lost 2 bases, and 9 bases lay between the germline ends. The CDR3 DNA is TGTGCCAGCAGTTCCCCACCACCCTACGAGCAGTACTTC. Its protein is CASSSPPPYEQYF. Supplemented by reference TRBV28 and TRBJ2-7, the full variable domain reads DVKVTQSSRYLVKRTGEKVFLECVQDMDHENMFWYRQDPGLGLRLIYFSYDVKMKEKGDIPEGYSVSREKKERFSLILESASTNQTSMYLCASSSPPPYEQYFGPGTRLTVT.

This chain connects TRBV28 to TRBJ2-1; D is unclear. The V and J ends lost 3 bases and 4 bases respectively, with 16 bases between them. Germline assignment: CDR1 MDHEN and CDR2 SYDVKM. This CDR3 has 16 amino acids. As DNA, the CDR3 is TGTGCCAGCAGTTTGAGTCCGGCTACCGGGTACAATGAGCAGTTCTTC. Its protein is CASSLSPATGYNEQFF. The full variable domain, rest sourced from reference TRBV28 and TRBJ2-1, is DVKVTQSSRYLVKRTGEKVFLECVQDMDHENMFWYRQDPGLGLRLIYFSYDVKMKEKGDIPEGYSVSREKKERFSLILESASTNQTSMYLCASSLSPATGYNEQFFGPGTRLTVL.

This clonotype was counted a single time. The chain is built from TRBV27 and TRBJ1-4; D is unresolved. This CDR3 contains 13 residues. V gave up 4 bases and J gave up 0 bases, with 3 bases separating them. The germline V gene encodes CDR1 MNHEY and CDR2 SMNVEV (reference sequence). CDR3 in amino acids: CASSSATNEKLFF. DNA for the CDR3: TGTGCCAGCAGTTCAGCAACTAATGAAAAACTGTTTTTT.

This rearrangement joins TRBV4-2 to TRBJ2-7, with 12 bases lining up with TRBD2. This CDR3 region has 17 residues. The ends lost 1 base at V and 0 bases at J; junction bases unmatched: 4. Germline CDR1 and CDR2: LGHNA and YNFKEQ. The CDR3: CASSQASTSGSSYEQYF. The CDR3 nucleotides are TGTGCCAGCAGCCAAGCCTCGACTAGCGGGAGCTCCTACGAGCAGTACTTC.

This chain connects TRBV5-1 to TRBJ2-7; D is ambiguous. V was shortened by 0 bases and J by 1 base, with 14 bases between the two germline ends. This CDR3 spans 16 amino acids. Germline lookup yields CDR1 SGHRS and CDR2 YFSETQ. CDR3 sequence reads: CASSLASQWSSYEQYF. The CDR3 DNA follows: TGCGCCAGCAGCTTGGCCTCGCAGTGGTCTTCCTACGAGCAGTACTTC.